Detailed here is one T cell receptor beta chain. No cognate antigen has been identified for it. Base qualities are not recorded, but no much larger clone differs from it by a single base. This specimen comes from a study of vaccination and CD4 T cells after COVID-19 (dated by TCRdb to between 2022 and 2023). Regarding the complete study: Convalescent patients had a positive SARS-CoV-2 result on nasal swab PCR, and of these patients, nine had mild disease and one had severe disease. The convalescent cohort comprised six males and four females, including two Hispanic individuals, seven Caucasians, two Asians and one multiracial person. Two doses of either the Pfizer-BioNTech BNT162b2 vaccine (n=8) or the Moderna mRNA-1273 vaccine (n=2) were administered to participants. Post-COVID blood samples from convalescent patients were collected a median of around 100 days after diagnosis, with a range of roughly 35 to 180 days. Post-vaccine blood samples were obtained a median of around 74 days after the second vaccine dose, with a range of about 13 to 250 days. Overlapping spike peptide pools from SARS-CoV-2 and from the common cold coronaviruses HCoV-NL63, HCoV-OC43 and HCoV-229E were used as culture stimuli. Control cultures used a CEFX viral epitope pool as positive control, an HIV-1 Nef peptide pool as negative control, or no peptide. In 10 COVID-19 convalescent patients and a few infection-naive healthy vaccine recipients, researchers compared the spike-specific CD4+ TCR repertoire from before mRNA vaccination with the repertoire from after.

The treatment or condition label for this specimen denotes: approximately 10-day PBMC culture with coronavirus spike peptide pools or control peptides (ViraFEST assay). The ViraFEST assay was used in the study, in which antigen-specific T cells were expanded with peptide pools and expanded clonotypes were subsequently identified by TCR sequencing. The convalescent patients' positive SARS-CoV-2 PCR tests were from March to December 2020, which was before the Alpha, Beta and Delta variants emerged in the United States. PBMCs were cultured at around 2.2 million per well in IMDM supplemented with roughly 5.2% human AB serum and 9.5 to 10 IU/ml IL-2, with approximately 11 ug/ml peptide pools added. Half of the culture medium was replaced with fresh IL-2-containing medium on days 3 and 7. After 10 days of culture, CD4+ T cells were isolated by negative selection with the EasySep CD4+ T cell isolation kit. Ficoll-Paque Plus gradient centrifugation was used to isolate PBMCs from whole blood, and the isolated PBMCs were then either used fresh or cryopreserved at -140C. Culture conditions were generally each tested in triplicate wells.

What the work shows at the level of the full study, not this receptor alone: The study included relatively few convalescent patients and did not analyze early timepoints after natural infection. An increase in the median number of SARS-CoV-2-reactive clonotypes from approximately 23 after infection to 35 to 40 after vaccination was observed, but the change was not found to be significant. Of the vaccine-specific clones in convalescent patients, 304 of 307, or nearly all, reacted only to SARS-CoV-2 spike and did not cross-react with common cold coronaviruses. Among convalescent patients, a median about 86% of the SARS-CoV-2-reactive clones seen after vaccination appeared only after vaccination, which suggests priming specific to the vaccine.

The library was built by means of PCR. DNA from cultured CD4+ T cells was subjected to TCR sequencing with the Oncomine TCR Beta short-read assay at the Johns Hopkins FTIC core. Genomic DNA was extracted from the cultured CD4+ T cells with the QIAamp micro DNA kit. Oncomine TCR Beta libraries from cultured CD4+ T cells were pooled using unique dual indexes and sequenced on an Illumina iSeq 100. Concerning the study's data processing: Non-productive sequences were filtered out, and CDR3s that did not start with C, did not end with F or W, or were shorter than 7 amino acids were discarded. Antigen-specific clonotypes were identified using the MANAFEST web application through comparison of peptide-stimulated wells with reference and other culture wells. For a clone to be called positive, the clone needed an FDR below 0.05, an odds ratio above 5, and a productive frequency above 0.1% in at least two of three replicate wells. A clonotype was classed as cross-reactive if the clonotype showed significant expansion both in SARS-CoV-2 spike wells and in at least one common cold coronavirus spike condition. Using R version 3.6.1, CDR3 homology was evaluated through Levenshtein distances (stringdist) along with unrooted phylogenetic trees (ape). TCRdb ran its own pipeline on the public reads, namely fastp trimming at Q25 and MiXCR clone calling, and kept in-frame beta chains. For every CDR3 protein sequence, its rows merge into one entry that carries the most common genes and DNA. V and J calls and clone size were set by TCRdb, not the authors. Here the sample has fewer than 3,500 distinct CDR3 sequences; 30% occur a single time. The ten largest clonotypes hold 60% of the sample.

The CDR3 runs 17 residues from the cysteine to the phenylalanine. Kept here is only the CDR3 DNA, which spans 51 bases and is read in frame from base 1. V is cut by 2 bases and J by 0 bases, and the space between the germline ends is 16 bases. CDR1 SEHNR and CDR2 FQNEAQ are derived from the germline V gene (reference sequence). The receptor comes from a human donor who had recovered from COVID-19. This material consisted of CD4+ T cells from blood, cultured in vitro, taken after SARS-CoV-2 vaccination. The V and J segments used are TRBV7-9 and TRBJ1-1; there is no confident call for the D gene. The DNA is as follows: TGTGCCAGCAGCTTACCTAGACTTCCAGCGATGAACACTGAAGCTTTCTTT. Translated, this is CASSLPRLPAMNTEAFF.